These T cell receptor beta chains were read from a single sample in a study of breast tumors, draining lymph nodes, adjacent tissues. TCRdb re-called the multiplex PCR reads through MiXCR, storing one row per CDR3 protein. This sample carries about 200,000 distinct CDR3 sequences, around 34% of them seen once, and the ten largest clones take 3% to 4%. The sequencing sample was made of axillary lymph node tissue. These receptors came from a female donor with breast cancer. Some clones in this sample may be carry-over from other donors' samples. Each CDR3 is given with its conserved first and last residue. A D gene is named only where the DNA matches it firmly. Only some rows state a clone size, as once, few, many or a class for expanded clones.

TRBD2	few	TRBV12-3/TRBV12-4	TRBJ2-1	TGTGCCAGCAGTTTACGCGGGAGCGAGGATGAGCAGTTCTTC	CASSLRGSEDEQFF
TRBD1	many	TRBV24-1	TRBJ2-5	TGTGCCACCAGTGATTTCAGGGGGCGCAGGGAGACCCAGTACTTC	CATSDFRGRRETQYF
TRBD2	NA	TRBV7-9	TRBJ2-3	TGTGCCAGCAGCTTAGGACTAGCGGGATACAATGAGCAGTATTTT	CASSLGLAGYNEQYF
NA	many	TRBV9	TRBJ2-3	TGTGCCAGCAGCGTCCTAGTCCACACAGATACGCAGTATTTT	CASSVLVHTDTQYF
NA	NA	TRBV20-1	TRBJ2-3	TGCAGTGCTAGACGGGGGGCCCCCGATATCACAGATACGCAGTATTTT	CSARRGAPDITDTQYF
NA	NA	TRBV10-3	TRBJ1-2	TGTGCCATCAGTGAGTCCCTCCTAACGGCGGCCAGCTATGGCTACACCTTC	CAISESLLTAASYGYTF
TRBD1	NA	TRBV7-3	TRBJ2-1	TGTGCCAGCAGCATAGGGACAGGAATCTACAATGAGCAGTTCTTC	CASSIGTGIYNEQFF
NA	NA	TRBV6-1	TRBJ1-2	TGTGCCAGCAGTCACCGACAGGCATATGGCTACACCTTC	CASSHRQAYGYTF
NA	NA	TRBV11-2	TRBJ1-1	TGTGCCAGCAGCTTAGATTGGGGCAGGATGAACACTGAAGCTTTCTTT	CASSLDWGRMNTEAFF
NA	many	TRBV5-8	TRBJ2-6	TGTGCCAGCAGCTATCCAGGGGTCGGGGCCAACGTCCTGACTTTC	CASSYPGVGANVLTF
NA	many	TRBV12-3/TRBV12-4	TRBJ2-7	TGTGCCAGCAGTTTATCGTCCGGGACCTACGAGCAGTACTTC	CASSLSSGTYEQYF
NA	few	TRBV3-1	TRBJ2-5	TGTGCCAGCAGCCAAGCTCGGGGGTTCAGGGAGACCCAGTACTTC	CASSQARGFRETQYF
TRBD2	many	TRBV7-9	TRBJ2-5	TGTGCCAGCAGCGTGAGCGGGGGGGGCGCGGGCCGCCAAGAGACCCAGTACTTC	CASSVSGGGAGRQETQYF
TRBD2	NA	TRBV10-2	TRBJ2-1	TGCGCCAGCAGTGAGTCAAGCGGGGGGGCGAATGAGCAGTTCTTC	CASSESSGGANEQFF
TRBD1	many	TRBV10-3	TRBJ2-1	TGTGCCATCAGTGTTATCGGAAGAGGGGGCGGTGGTAATGAGCAGTTCTTC	CAISVIGRGGGGNEQFF
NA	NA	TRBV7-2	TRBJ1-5	TGTGCCAGCAGCCCAGGGGCAGGCCTTAGCAATCAGCCCCAGCATTTT	CASSPGAGLSNQPQHF
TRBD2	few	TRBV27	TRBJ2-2	TGTGCCAGCAGTTTCGGGATAGCGGGCACCGGGGAGCTGTTTTTT	CASSFGIAGTGELFF
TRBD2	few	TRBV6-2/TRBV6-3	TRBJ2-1	TGTGCCAGCAGTTACTCCCGGGCTAGCGGCCCCGTCTCCTACAATGAGCAGTTCTTC	CASSYSRASGPVSYNEQFF
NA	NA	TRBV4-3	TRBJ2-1	TGCGCCAGCAGCCTCAGGGTAGGAGAGCAGTTCTTC	CASSLRVGEQFF
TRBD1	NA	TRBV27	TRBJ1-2	TGTGCCAGCAGCGCGGGACAGGGGGTCTATGGCTACACCTTC	CASSAGQGVYGYTF
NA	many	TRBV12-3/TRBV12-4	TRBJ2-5	TGTGCCAGCAGTTACAGGGGGAGGGCCCAAGAGACCCAGTACTTC	CASSYRGRAQETQYF
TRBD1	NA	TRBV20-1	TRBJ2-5	TGCAGTGCGGACAGGGGGGGTCTGGGAGAGACCCAGTACTTC	CSADRGGLGETQYF
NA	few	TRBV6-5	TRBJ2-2	TGTGCCAGCAGTCACGTCCAGATGAACACCGGGGAGCTGTTTTTT	CASSHVQMNTGELFF
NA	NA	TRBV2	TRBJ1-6	TGTGCCAGCACCTTCCTCCTGGGGAGGAGGAGCTCCTATAATTCACCCCTCCACTTT	CASTFLLGRRSSYNSPLHF
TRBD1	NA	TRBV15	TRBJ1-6	TGTGCCACCAGCGCGACAGGGTCGGATTCACCCCTCCACTTT	CATSATGSDSPLHF
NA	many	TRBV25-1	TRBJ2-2	TGTGCCAGCAGTGAGTCGGGGCCGCTCACCGGGGAGCTGTTTTTT	CASSESGPLTGELFF
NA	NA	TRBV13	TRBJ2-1	TGTGCCAGCAGCTTACGTTCGAGCTCCTACAATGAGCAGTTCTTC	CASSLRSSSYNEQFF
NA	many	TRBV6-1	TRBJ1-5	TGTGCCAGCAGTGACGGCCCCCAGCATTTT	CASSDGPQHF
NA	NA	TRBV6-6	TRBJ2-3	TGTGCCAGCAAGAGGGGGGGAGATACGCAGTATTTT	CASKRGGDTQYF
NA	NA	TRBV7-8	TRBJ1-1	TGTGCCAGCAGCTTAGGGGCTGGCACTGAAGCTTTCTTT	CASSLGAGTEAFF
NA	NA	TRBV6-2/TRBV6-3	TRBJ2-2	TGTGCCAGCAGTTACGGAGGGGCAGAGACCGGGGAGCTGTTTTTT	CASSYGGAETGELFF
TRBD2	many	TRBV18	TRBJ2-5	TGTGCCAGCTCACCCAGCGGGGCACAAGAGACCCAGTACTTC	CASSPSGAQETQYF
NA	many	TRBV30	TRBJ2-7	TGTGCCTGGAGTGTAGGATTCGAGCAGTACTTC	CAWSVGFEQYF
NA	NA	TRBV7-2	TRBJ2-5	NA	CASSLPRGAGGYTFGSGTQYF
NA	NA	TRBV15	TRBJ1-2	TGTGCCACCAGCAGAGGCAGGGATTATGGCTACACCTTC	CATSRGRDYGYTF
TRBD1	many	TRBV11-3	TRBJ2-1	TGTGCCAGCAGCTACGCCGGGACAGAACCCTACAATGAGCAGTTCTTC	CASSYAGTEPYNEQFF
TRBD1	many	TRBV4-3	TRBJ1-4	TGCGCCAGCAGCCAAGGCTCCCTGAGCCCGACAGGGGAGAGAGAAAAACTGTTTTTT	CASSQGSLSPTGEREKLFF
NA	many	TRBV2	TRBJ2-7	TGTGCCAGCAGTGAGGCCAGGAGGGAGCAGTACTTC	CASSEARREQYF
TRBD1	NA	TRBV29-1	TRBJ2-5	TGCAGCGTCGAGGGACAGTGGCAAGAGACCCAGTACTTC	CSVEGQWQETQYF
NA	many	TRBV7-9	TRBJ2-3	TGTGCCAGCAGCAACGTCAAGGGCCAAGATACGCAGTATTTT	CASSNVKGQDTQYF
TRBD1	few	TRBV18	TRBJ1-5	TGTGCCAGCTCACCACCCAGGGGGCCGGGTGGCAATCAGCCCCAGCATTTT	CASSPPRGPGGNQPQHF
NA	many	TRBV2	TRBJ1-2	TGTGCCAGCAAAGGGATTGAGGGTCGCTACACCTTC	CASKGIEGRYTF
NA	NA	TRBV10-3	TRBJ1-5	TGTGCCATCAGTGCCGGGGGCGAACAGCCCCAGCATTTT	CAISAGGEQPQHF
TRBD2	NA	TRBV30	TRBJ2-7	TGTGCCTGGAAGAAAGGACTAGCGGGAGGAGAAGAGCAGTACTTC	CAWKKGLAGGEEQYF
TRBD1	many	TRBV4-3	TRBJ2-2	TGCGCCAGCAGCCAAGATTACAGGGGGCCCACCGGGGAGCTGTTTTTT	CASSQDYRGPTGELFF
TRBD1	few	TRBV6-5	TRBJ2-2	TGTGCCAGCAGCAAGACAGGGGCGAACACCGGGGAGCTGTTTTTT	CASSKTGANTGELFF
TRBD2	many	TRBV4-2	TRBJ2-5	TGTGCCAGCAGCCCTGGACTAGCGGTATTCCAAGAGACCCAGTACTTC	CASSPGLAVFQETQYF
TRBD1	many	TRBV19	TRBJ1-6	TGTGCCAGTAGAAGTCGGGGGACAGGGGTAGGGTCACCCCTCCACTTT	CASRSRGTGVGSPLHF
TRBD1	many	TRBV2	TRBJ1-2	TGTGCCAGCTCCCCGATTGGGGACAGGGGGGCGCTAAGCTATGGCTACACCTTC	CASSPIGDRGALSYGYTF
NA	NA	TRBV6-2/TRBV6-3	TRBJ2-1	TGTGCCAGCAGAGCCGGGACTGTAAACAATGAGCAGTTCTTC	CASRAGTVNNEQFF
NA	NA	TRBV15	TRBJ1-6	TGTGCCACCAGCCGCAGGAGAGGGGCGAGGTATAATTCACCCCTCCACTTT	CATSRRRGARYNSPLHF
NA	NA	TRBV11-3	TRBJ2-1	TGTGCCAGCAGCTTATCAGGTGTCTCGGCGGAGTTCTTC	CASSLSGVSAEFF
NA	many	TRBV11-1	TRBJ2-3	TGTGCCAGCAAAAGGCTCGTTGCTGACACAGATACGCAGTATTTT	CASKRLVADTDTQYF
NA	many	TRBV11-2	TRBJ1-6	TGTGCCAGCAGCTTAGTGAGAGGTCATAATTCACCCCTCCACTTT	CASSLVRGHNSPLHF